This TCR beta chain appears in the sequencing data of a study of blood T cell repertoires in COVID-19. This clone showed up just once. Repertoires were generated with immunoSEQ multiplex PCR, while TCRdb's copy carries only in-frame clones and drops some. The data show 300,000 to 500,000 clones, with approximately 87% seen just once and 0.9% to 1% held by the top ten. Germline lookup yields CDR1 LGHNT and CDR2 FRNRAP. CDR3 size: 13 residues. The V and J ends lost 1 base and 9 bases, in that order; junction bases with no gene match: 3. Sequencing input: PBMCs or T cells enriched from blood (not recorded which). The rearrangement joins TRBV12-5 to TRBJ2-1; TRBD1 matches 7 bases. The clonotype was recovered from a woman aged 25 to 39 with acute COVID-19. CDR3 DNA sequence: TGTGCTAGTGGTTTGGAGACAGGGACTGAGCAGTTCTTC. It encodes CASGLETGTEQFF.